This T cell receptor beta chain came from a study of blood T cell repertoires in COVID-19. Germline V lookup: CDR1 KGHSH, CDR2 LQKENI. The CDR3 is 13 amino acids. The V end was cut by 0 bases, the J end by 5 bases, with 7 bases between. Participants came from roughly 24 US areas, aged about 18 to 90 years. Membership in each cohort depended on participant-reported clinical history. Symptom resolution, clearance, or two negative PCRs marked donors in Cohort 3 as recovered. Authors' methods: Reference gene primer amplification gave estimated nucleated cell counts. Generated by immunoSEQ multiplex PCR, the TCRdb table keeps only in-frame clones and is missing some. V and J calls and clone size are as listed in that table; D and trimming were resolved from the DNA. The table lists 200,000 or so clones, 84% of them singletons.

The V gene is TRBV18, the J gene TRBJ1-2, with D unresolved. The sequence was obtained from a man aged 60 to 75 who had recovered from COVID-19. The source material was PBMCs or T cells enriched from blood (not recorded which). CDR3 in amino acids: CASSPPQDYGYTF. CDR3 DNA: TGTGCCAGCTCACCACCGCAGGATTATGGCTACACCTTC.